Below, 26 T cell receptor beta chains from the same sample are listed, as sequenced in a study of T cell repertoires and Cas9 in healthy adults. Measured with immunoSEQ multiplex PCR; TCRdb has only the in-frame clones, and not every one. This sample has 20,000 to 25,000 clones, with more than 90% found just once. Sequences were obtained from CD4+ effector T cells (CD127+, CD25-, CD137-, CD154-) from PBMCs; culture status not recorded. The receptor set was obtained from a human donor in good health.

V and J are TRBV7-9 and TRBJ1-3, with 8 nucleotides matching TRBD1. Germline V gives CDR1 SEHNR, CDR2 FQNEAQ (reference sequence). The CDR3 sequence is 15 residues long. J was trimmed by 2 bases and V by 5 bases; bases with no gene match: 5. The CDR3: CASSAADRAGNTIYF. DNA for the CDR3: TGTGCCAGCAGCGCCGCGGACAGGGCTGGAAACACCATATATTTT.

V gene TRBV21-1 combines with J gene TRBJ1-5; the DNA was not compared with TRBD1, the D call given in the table. TRBV21-1 is given as a pseudogene. The CDR3 spans 15 residues. This CDR3 is CASSHPDRAGQPQHF. CDR3 sequence (DNA): TGTGCCAGCAGCCACCCCGACAGGGCTGGACAGCCCCAGCATTTT.

The rearrangement joins TRBV5-1 to TRBJ1-5, with D possibly matching TRBD1 (6 bases). This CDR3 has 14 residues. CDR1 and CDR2 (germline): SGHRS, YFSETQ. Trimming removed 0 bases from V and 9 bases from J, with 13 bases in between. CDR3 residues: CASSLETGLGPQHF. Written as DNA, the CDR3 is TGCGCCAGCAGCTTGGAGACAGGCCTCGGGCCCCAGCATTTT.

This clone appeared a single time. V is TRBV4-2 and J is TRBJ2-1; D call uncertain. Trimming took off 0 bases at V and 3 bases at J, with 3 bases between the two ends. The CDR3 has 13 amino acids. Germline V gene data show CDR1 as LGHNA and CDR2 as YNFKEQ. The CDR3 loop is CASSQDGYNEQFF. The CDR3 DNA sequence: TGTGCCAGCAGCCAAGACGGCTACAATGAGCAGTTCTTC.

The chain uses TRBV30 and TRBJ1-2; 9 bases match TRBD1. J was trimmed by 8 bases and V by 3 bases; bases with no gene match: 13. The CDR3 loop spans 15 amino acids. Germline loops: CDR1 GTSNPN, CDR2 SVGIG (reference sequence). This CDR3 reads CAWSRDRAKTRGYTF. DNA for the CDR3: TGTGCCTGGAGCCGGGACAGGGCGAAGACGAGAGGCTACACCTTC. The whole variable domain, filled in from reference TRBV30 and TRBJ1-2, reads SQTIHQWPATLVQPVGSPLSLECTVEGTSNPNLYWYRQAAGRGLQLLFYSVGIGQISSEVPQNLSASRPQDRQFILSSKKLLLSDSGFYLCAWSRDRAKTRGYTFGSGTRLTVV.

The chain uses TRBV7-8 and TRBJ1-2; 8 nucleotides line up with TRBD1. Germline V gene data show CDR1 as SGHVS and CDR2 as FQNEAQ. J gave up 6 bases and V 5 bases, and 20 bases lay outside the gene matches. This CDR3 region has 18 residues. The CDR3 bases are TGTGCCAGCAGCGCACGACAGGGGACCGGCGGTAGACCAGATGGCTACACCTTC. Its protein product is CASSARQGTGGRPDGYTF. Based on the CDR3 plus reference TRBV7-8 and TRBJ1-2, the full variable domain is GAGVSQSPRYKVAKRGQDVALRCDPISGHVSLFWYQQALGQGPEFLTYFQNEAQLDKSGLPSDRFFAERPEGSVSTLKIQRTQQEDSAVYLCASSARQGTGGRPDGYTFGSGTRLTVV.

The rearrangement uses TRBV9 and TRBJ2-1; 11 nucleotides match TRBD2. V was pared by 3 bases and J by 5 bases, with 10 bases of the junction left unmatched. This CDR3 is 17 amino acids long. The germline V gene has CDR1 SGDLS and CDR2 YYNGEE. CDR3 residues: CASSATSGIPVDNEQFF. CDR3 nucleotide sequence: TGTGCCAGCAGCGCGACTAGCGGGATTCCGGTGGACAATGAGCAGTTCTTC.

The J gene is TRBJ1-1, the V gene TRBV28; no clear D gene. The CDR3 is 15 residues long. The V end was cut by 1 base, the J end by 1 base, with 10 bases between. Germline V gene sequence: CDR1 MDHEN, CDR2 SYDVKM. DNA for the CDR3: TGTGCCAGCAGTTTATCGGGTTCGGGGAACACTGAAGCTTTCTTT. Its protein is CASSLSGSGNTEAFF.

The CDR3 DNA reads as TGTGCCAGCAGCTTAGACTTTGGTGAGCAGTTCTTC. This translates into CASSLDFGEQFF. V is TRBV7-2 and J is TRBJ2-1; D unresolved. V lost 1 base and J lost 9, with 7 bases in between. This CDR3 is 12 amino acids long. Germline V gene lookup returns CDR1 SGHTA and CDR2 FQGNSA. Drawing the rest from reference TRBV7-2 and TRBJ2-1, the complete variable domain is GAGVSQSPSNKVTEKGKDVELRCDPISGHTALYWYRQSLGQGLEFLIYFQGNSAPDKSGLPSDRFSAERTGGSVSTLTIQRTQQEDSAVYLCASSLDFGEQFFGPGTRLTVL.

The genes are TRBV7-8 and TRBJ1-1; tentative D call: TRBD1 (5 bases). This CDR3 has 15 amino acids. CDR1 and CDR2 from the germline V gene are SGHVS and FQNEAQ. Between the trimmed V and J ends, which lost 2 bases and 6 bases, there was a span of 16 bases. CDR3 coding DNA: TGTGCCAGCAGCTTACGGACACCGGGCGGATCTGAAGCTTTCTTT. Its protein product is CASSLRTPGGSEAFF.

This chain joins TRBV18 and TRBJ1-2; D ambiguous. Germline loops: CDR1 KGHSH, CDR2 LQKENI. This CDR3 has 14 amino acids. The V and J ends lost 0 bases and 4 bases respectively, with 9 bases between them. The CDR3 DNA is TGTGCCAGCTCACCACCCACGGGCCTCTATGGCTACACCTTC. Translated: CASSPPTGLYGYTF.

The sample holds a few counts of this clone. The CDR3 region is CASSPDGNTEAFF. CDR3 nucleotides: TGTGCCAGCAGTCCGGACGGGAACACTGAAGCTTTCTTT. The chain combines TRBV28 with TRBJ1-1, with D uncertain. Germline loops: CDR1 MDHEN, CDR2 SYDVKM. Trimming left V 5 bases short and J 1 base short, with 8 bases between. The CDR3 length is 13 residues. Looking up the rest from reference TRBV28 and TRBJ1-1 gives the full variable domain: DVKVTQSSRYLVKRTGEKVFLECVQDMDHENMFWYRQDPGLGLRLIYFSYDVKMKEKGDIPEGYSVSREKKERFSLILESASTNQTSMYLCASSPDGNTEAFFGQGTRLTVV.

The V call is TRBV2, the J call TRBJ2-2; maybe TRBD2 (7 bases). CDR1 and CDR2 from the germline V gene are SNHLY and FYNNEI. Between the trimmed V and J ends, which lost 7 bases and 5 bases, there was a span of 14 bases. CDR3 length: 14 amino acids. The CDR3 reads CASKLGGRTGELFF. In DNA, the CDR3 is TGTGCCAGCAAGCTGGGGGGGCGGACCGGGGAGCTGTTTTTT.

The chain recombines TRBV4-2 with TRBJ1-2, with D hard to call. CDR3 size: 15 residues. Germline V CDR1 and CDR2: LGHNA, YNFKEQ. Between the trimmed V and J ends, which lost 0 bases and 2 bases, there was a span of 10 bases. Here the CDR3 reads CASSQDGSENYGYTF. CDR3 coding DNA: TGTGCCAGCAGCCAAGATGGTTCAGAAAACTATGGCTACACCTTC.

The chain has TRBV6-6 and TRBJ2-1, with TRBD2 identical over 7 bases. The CDR3 is 16 residues long. V lost 0 bases, J lost 6 bases, and 8 bases stayed unmatched. Germline CDR1 is MNHNY and CDR2 is SVGAGI (reference sequence). CDR3 nucleotide sequence: TGTGCCAGCAGTTACTCCATCGGTAGCGGGTTCAATGAGCAGTTCTTC. It codes for CASSYSIGSGFNEQFF.

V is TRBV7-9 and J is TRBJ1-4, with 9 bases matching TRBD1. Germline lookup yields CDR1 SEHNR and CDR2 FQNEAQ (reference sequence). The V and J ends lost 5 bases and 8 bases, in that order; junction bases with no gene match: 6. This CDR3 is 14 amino acids long. In DNA form, the CDR3 reads TGTGCCAGCAGCCGGGACAGGGCGGAGGAAAAACTGTTTTTT. It yields the protein CASSRDRAEEKLFF.

This sequence joins TRBV6-5 and TRBJ2-7; 10 nucleotides line up with TRBD1. The germline V gene encodes CDR1 MNHEY and CDR2 SVGAGI. CDR3 length: 13 residues. V shed 5 bases, J shed 5 bases, and the junction held 3 bases outside the gene matches. The CDR3 DNA sequence: TGTGCCAGCAGTCGGGACAGGGGTAACGAGCAGTACTTC. It encodes CASSRDRGNEQYF.

This sequence joins TRBV5-1 and TRBJ1-3; the D is unclear. Germline lookup yields CDR1 SGHRS and CDR2 YFSETQ. This CDR3 has 16 residues. The V and J ends lost 2 bases and 0 bases respectively, with 12 bases between them. The DNA for the CDR3 is TGCGCCAGCAGCTTAGAACGGGCAAGCTCTGGAAACACCATATATTTT. Amino acids: CASSLERASSGNTIYF.

The chain uses TRBV27 and TRBJ1-1; the match to TRBD1 covers 9 bases. The CDR3 has 16 amino acids. From germline, CDR1 is MNHEY and CDR2 SMNVEV (reference sequence). The J segment lost 4 bases and the V segment lost 5 bases, leaving 11 bases of the junction unmatched. CDR3 in DNA: TGTGCCAGCAGTCCCATGCGAGACAGGGGGGGCACTGAAGCTTTCTTT. It codes for CASSPMRDRGGTEAFF.

The chain carries TRBV30 and TRBJ1-1; D remains unclear. The CDR3 length is 13 residues. Trimming took off 0 bases at V and 1 base at J, with 6 bases between the two ends. Per germline, CDR1 GTSNPN and CDR2 SVGIG (reference sequence). In DNA, the CDR3 is TGTGCCTGGAGTGTGAGCAGGAACACTGAAGCTTTCTTT. Protein sequence: CAWSVSRNTEAFF.

V and J are TRBV6-5 and TRBJ2-3; D is uncertain. Germline CDR1 MNHEY, CDR2 SVGAGI. The CDR3 is made up of 16 amino acids. V was clipped by 2 bases and J by 0 bases, with 12 bases between them. Written as DNA, the CDR3 is TGTGCCAGCAGTTACGGTCGCCCCTACAGCACAGATACGCAGTATTTT. Translating it yields CASSYGRPYSTDTQYF.

This clone occurred once. V is TRBV2 and J is TRBJ2-7; 11 positions match TRBD1. The CDR3 runs 14 residues. Germline V gene data show CDR1 as SNHLY and CDR2 as FYNNEI. V gave up 6 bases and J gave up 6 bases; unmatched junction bases: 7. CDR3 DNA: TGTGCCAGCAGCCTAGGACAGGGGGCGACCGAGCAGTACTTC. Amino acids: CASSLGQGATEQYF.

This clone was picked up a small number of times. V is TRBV14 and J is TRBJ1-3; D perhaps matches TRBD1 (6 bases). CDR3 length: 15 amino acids. The germline V and J ends were trimmed by 5 bases and 0 bases, with 11 bases remaining between them. Per the germline V gene, CDR1 is SGHDN and CDR2 is FVKESK. The CDR3 protein is CASSAGTRSGNTIYF. DNA of the CDR3: TGTGCCAGCAGCGCCGGGACACGCTCTGGAAACACCATATATTTT.

The chain links TRBV6-5 to TRBJ1-6, with D maybe TRBD1 (6 bases). V gave up 6 bases and J gave up 10 bases, with 16 bases separating them. This CDR3 is built from 14 residues. Germline assignment: CDR1 MNHEY and CDR2 SVGAGI. The CDR3 DNA reads as TGTGCCAGCAGCTCCGACAGGTTCGGGTCACCCCTCCACTTT. It specifies CASSSDRFGSPLHF.

The chain joins TRBV7-9 to TRBJ1-1, with TRBD1 matching over 8 bases. This CDR3 comprises 14 residues. V lost 3 bases to trimming and J lost 1 base; unmatched junction nucleotides: 1. Germline V CDR1 and CDR2: SEHNR, FQNEAQ (reference sequence). The CDR3 reads CASSLDRENTEAFF. The CDR3 nucleotides are TGTGCCAGCAGCTTGGACAGGGAGAACACTGAAGCTTTCTTT.

This chain links TRBV7-2 with TRBJ2-7; 7 nucleotides match TRBD1. Germline V gene data show CDR1 as SGHTA and CDR2 as FQGNSA. After removal of 2 bases from V and 6 bases from J, the junction contained 7 bases not matched to a gene. This CDR3 has 14 residues. CDR3 sequence reads: CASSLPWDSGEQYF. The DNA of the CDR3 is TGTGCCAGCAGCTTACCTTGGGACAGTGGCGAGCAGTACTTC.